This TCR beta chain was sequenced during a study of blood T cell repertoires in COVID-19. Study context: Some COVID-19 samples were acute and others convalescent; all came from the United States, Italy and Spain.

Libraries were prepared by immunoSEQ multiplex PCR; TCRdb keeps only in-frame clonotypes and omits some of them. The sample holds approximately 140,000 clones, around nine tenths seen once. The ends were cut back, 3 bases at V and 10 bases at J, with 15 bases in the middle. This CDR3 comprises 13 residues. The clonotype comes from a woman aged 40 to 50 with acute or convalescent COVID-19. V gene TRBV12-3 or TRBV12-4 combines with J gene TRBJ1-2; D not resolved. The source material was peripheral blood. CDR3 amino acids: CASSFVPMGDYTF. CDR3 DNA sequence: TGTGCCAGCAGTTTCGTACCGATGGGCGACTACACCTTC.